The source of this TCR beta chain is a study of T cells in Graves' hyperthyroidism and ophthalmopathy. This CDR3 has 16 amino acids. The germline V gene has CDR1 SGHDN and CDR2 FVKESK. Trimming removed 2 bases from V and 0 bases from J, with 14 bases in between. The table lists this clonotype with a few counts. What it recognizes is unknown. Regions amplified from RNA transcripts were the TCR beta CDR3 regions. A set of HTBI primers served as the primers for a first-round RT-PCR of the TCR CDR3. TCRdb analysed the multiplex PCR reads with MiXCR anew, one entry per CDR3 protein. The data show some 600,000 distinct CDR3 sequences, roughly 13% seen once. The study, taken as a whole, reports: Most clonotypes that expanded in the thyroid above 0.001 also showed up in blood.

Orbital computed tomography and thyroid ultrasound, together with serum TRAb and thyroxine and clinical symptoms, were used for diagnoses. This chain joins TRBV14 and TRBJ2-7; D may be TRBD1 or TRBD2 (5 bases each). The sequence was collected from a woman aged 25 to 45 with Graves' hyperthyroidism that later progressed to Graves' ophthalmopathy. Material for sequencing was blood. CDR3 bases: TGTGCCAGCAGCCAAACCGGGACGGCGAGCTCCTACGAGCAGTACTTC. Translated, it gives CASSQTGTASSYEQYF.